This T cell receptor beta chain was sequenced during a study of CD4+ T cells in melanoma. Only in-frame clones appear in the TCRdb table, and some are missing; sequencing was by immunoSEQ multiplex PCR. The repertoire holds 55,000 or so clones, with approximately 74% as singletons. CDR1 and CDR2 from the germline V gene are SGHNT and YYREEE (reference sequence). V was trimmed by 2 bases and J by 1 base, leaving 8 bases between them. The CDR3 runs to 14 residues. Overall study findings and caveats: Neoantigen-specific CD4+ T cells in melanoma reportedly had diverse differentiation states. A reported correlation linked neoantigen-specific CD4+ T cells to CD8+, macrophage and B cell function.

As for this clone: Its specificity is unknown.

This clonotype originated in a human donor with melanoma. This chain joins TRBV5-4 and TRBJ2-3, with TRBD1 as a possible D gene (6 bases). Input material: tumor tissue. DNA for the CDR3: TGTGCCAGCAGCTTCTACAGGGGCACAGATACGCAGTATTTT. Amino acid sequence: CASSFYRGTDTQYF.